These 22 T cell receptor beta chains came from one sample sequenced in a study of CD8 T cells in Susac syndrome. Random hexamers were used to reverse transcribe the RNA input (about 0.5 to 1 ug). One entry per CDR3 protein results from TCRdb running MiXCR on the immunoSEQ multiplex PCR reads. The sample lists almost 450,000 distinct CDR3 sequences; more than 80% were seen once. The sequenced material came from CD8+ T cells from PBMCs. The receptors come from a human donor with multiple sclerosis.

The chain couples TRBV5-4 to TRBJ1-1, with D uncertain. The CDR3 totals 13 residues. V was clipped by 4 bases and J by 3 bases, with 10 bases between them. The germline V gene encodes CDR1 SGHNT and CDR2 YYREEE (reference sequence). The CDR3 DNA follows: TGTGCCAGCAGCACGGACGGGGACACTGAAGCTTTCTTT. It encodes CASSTDGDTEAFF.

The chain combines TRBV24-1 with TRBJ2-1; 7 bases match TRBD2. The CDR3 runs to 14 residues. Losses at the gene ends were 4 bases for V and 8 bases for J; bases not matched to a gene: 7. CDR1 and CDR2 from the germline V gene are KGHDR and SFDVKD. In nucleotides, the CDR3 is TGTGCCACCAGTGAAAGCGGGAAGGAATATGAGCAGTTCTTC. Its protein is CATSESGKEYEQFF.

V gene TRBV11-2 combines with J gene TRBJ1-2; D uncertain. Germline CDR1 is SGHAT and CDR2 is FQNNGV. Trimming took off 3 bases at V and 1 base at J, with 6 bases between the two ends. The CDR3 totals 13 residues. The CDR3 DNA reads TGTGCCAGCAGCTTCCTTAATAACTATGGCTACACCTTC. It codes for CASSFLNNYGYTF.

The rearrangement joins TRBV30 to TRBJ1-3; D call uncertain. V lost 1 base and J 4 bases, leaving 5 bases between the germline ends. Germline CDR1 is GTSNPN and CDR2 is SVGIG (reference sequence). There are 12 residues in the CDR3. CDR3 amino acids: CAWSALGNTIYF. Written as DNA, the CDR3 is TGTGCCTGGAGTGCGTTAGGAAACACCATATATTTT.

The CDR3 reads CASGTGQGVYGYTF. CDR3 DNA sequence: TGTGCCAGCGGTACGGGACAGGGCGTATATGGCTACACCTTC. This chain links TRBV6-5 with TRBJ1-2; 9 bases fit TRBD1. Germline CDR1 reads MNHEY; CDR2 reads SVGAGI. The ends lost 8 bases at V and 5 bases at J; junction bases unmatched: 9. This CDR3 is 14 amino acids long.

The CDR3, as DNA: TGTGCCAGCAGTTACTCAGTAGTGTGGACTGAAGCTTTCTTT. Protein sequence: CASSYSVVWTEAFF. The chain employs TRBV6-2 or TRBV6-3 and TRBJ1-1; D uncertain. Germline assignment: CDR1 MNHEY and CDR2 SVGEGT. This CDR3 is 14 amino acids long. Trimming pared 0 bases from V and 5 bases from J, leaving 10 bases between.

The genes are TRBV10-3 and TRBJ1-1, with D unclear. Germline V lookup: CDR1 ENHRY, CDR2 SYGVKD. V lost 7 bases and J lost 3, with 15 bases in between. The CDR3 has 14 residues. As DNA, the CDR3 is TGTGCCATCACCCTGTCCCGGAGCGACACTGAAGCTTTCTTT. It encodes CAITLSRSDTEAFF.

This clonotype was observed a handful of times. The chain employs TRBV6-1 and TRBJ2-7, with 9 positions matching TRBD2. Trimming removed 2 bases from V and 0 bases from J; junction bases left unmatched: 2. The CDR3 is 15 residues long. Germline V gives CDR1 MNHNS, CDR2 SASEGT. This CDR3 reads CASSEISGSSYEQYF. The CDR3 DNA reads TGTGCCAGCAGTGAAATTAGCGGGAGCTCCTACGAGCAGTACTTC.

In its sample, this clonotype was seen once. V gene TRBV7-9 combines with J gene TRBJ2-1; a possible D gene is TRBD2 (5 bases). V was shortened by 5 bases and J by 0 bases, with 14 bases between the two germline ends. CDR3 length: 16 residues. Germline CDR1 SEHNR, CDR2 FQNEAQ (reference sequence). The CDR3 region has the DNA TGTGCCAGCAGCCCCGGTGAGGGAAGCTCCTACAATGAGCAGTTCTTC. Its translation is CASSPGEGSSYNEQFF.

The chain couples TRBV27 to TRBJ2-7, with D unresolved. The length of the CDR3 is 16 residues. V was trimmed by 3 bases and J by 4 bases, leaving 19 bases between them. Germline V gene data show CDR1 as MNHEY and CDR2 as SMNVEV (reference sequence). CDR3 DNA sequence: TGTGCCAGCAGTTTCGGTAGTGCCCCTGCCATTTACGAGCAGTACTTC. Translation: CASSFGSAPAIYEQYF.

V usage is TRBV19 and J usage is TRBJ2-7, with unresolved D. The germline gives CDR1 LNHDA, CDR2 SQIVND (reference sequence). The CDR3 covers 13 residues. Deletions cut 5 bases from V and 0 bases from J, with 8 bases between. CDR3 sequence reads: CASSASSSYEQYF. CDR3 nucleotides: TGTGCCAGTAGTGCCTCGAGCTCCTACGAGCAGTACTTC.

V and J are TRBV5-4 and TRBJ2-6; D is perhaps TRBD1 or TRBD2 (6 bases each). Germline loops: CDR1 SGHNT, CDR2 YYREEE (reference sequence). Trimming shortened V by 0 bases and J by 2 bases, and 9 bases separated the two germline ends. This CDR3 spans 16 amino acids. The DNA for the CDR3 is TGTGCCAGCAGCTTGGACGGGGGCGCTGGGGCCAACGTCCTGACTTTC. Translated: CASSLDGGAGANVLTF.

The chain carries TRBV25-1 and TRBJ2-1; TRBD2 might be the D (6 bases). Trimming removed 1 base at V and 0 bases at J, with 7 bases between. CDR1 is MGHDK, CDR2 SYGVNS, per germline. This CDR3 has 15 residues. CDR3 sequence (DNA): TGTGCCAGCAGTGAATGGGGGGACTCCTACAATGAGCAGTTCTTC. Protein product: CASSEWGDSYNEQFF.

This clonotype showed up just once. The chain links TRBV11-3 to TRBJ2-7, with D hard to call. There are 8 residues in the CDR3. Trimming took 11 bases from V and 7 from J, leaving 6 bases between them. Germline V CDR1 and CDR2: SGHNT, YENEEA. For the CDR3, the DNA is TGTGCCGGGGAAGAGCAGTACTTC. Residues: CAGEEQYF.

The chain couples TRBV5-1 to TRBJ2-7; no reliable D call. CDR1 and CDR2 (germline): SGHRS, YFSETQ. V dropped 1 base and J dropped 3 bases, with 8 bases sitting between them. This CDR3 contains 13 residues. The CDR3 spells CASSLTQDYEQYF. CDR3 nucleotide sequence: TGCGCCAGCAGCTTGACCCAAGACTACGAGCAGTACTTC.

In regard to this clonotype: One end of the junction fails to match germline, which may point to a read error. This rearrangement joins TRBV7-6 to TRBJ2-1, with D possibly being TRBD2 (5 bases). The CDR3 runs to 18 residues. Germline V CDR1 and CDR2: SGHVS, FNYEAQ. The CDR3 loop is CACSLVLAIHPSYNEQFF. The CDR3 coding sequence is TGTGCCTGCAGCTTAGTTCTAGCCATCCACCCCTCCTACAATGAGCAGTTCTTC. The entire variable domain, with the rest obtained from reference TRBV7-6 and TRBJ2-1, is as follows: GAGVSQSPRYKVTKRGQDVALRCDPISGHVSLYWYRQALGQGPEFLTYFNYEAQQDKSGLPNDRFSAERPEGSISTLTIQRTEQRDSAMYRCACSLVLAIHPSYNEQFFGPGTRLTVL.

This chain joins TRBV7-4 and TRBJ1-6, with TRBD1 matching over 9 bases. Germline values: CDR1 SGHVT, CDR2 SQSDAQ. This CDR3 spans 13 amino acids. With 6 bases clipped from V and 10 bases from J, the junction kept 4 bases outside the gene matches. CDR3: CASRGQGSSPLHF. As DNA, the CDR3 is TGTGCCAGCAGGGGACAGGGAAGCTCACCCCTCCACTTT.

The J gene is TRBJ1-3, the V gene TRBV5-4, with D unclear. CDR3 length equals 14 residues. Germline lookup yields CDR1 SGHNT and CDR2 YYREEE (reference sequence). Trimming took 0 bases from V and 4 from J, leaving 8 bases between them. The CDR3: CASSLEGSGNTIYF. The DNA for the CDR3 is TGTGCCAGCAGCTTGGAAGGGTCGGGAAACACCATATATTTT.

This clonotype was observed once. V and J are TRBV5-5 and TRBJ2-5; 8 bases map to TRBD1. The length of the CDR3 is 14 residues. V was pared by 4 bases and J by 3 bases, with 5 bases of the junction left unmatched. The germline V gene encodes CDR1 SGHKS and CDR2 YYEKEE (reference sequence). The CDR3 is CASSQATGEETQYF. Here the CDR3 DNA reads TGTGCCAGCAGCCAAGCGACAGGGGAAGAGACCCAGTACTTC.

CDR3 DNA sequence: TGTGCCAGCAGCCTTTACCGACAGGGGAATCAGCCCCAGCATTTT. This translates into CASSLYRQGNQPQHF. The genes are TRBV12-3 or TRBV12-4 and TRBJ1-5, with 8 positions matching TRBD1. The trim removed 6 bases at V and 4 bases at J, leaving 8 bases unmatched. The CDR3 is 15 amino acids.

The chain is built from TRBV6-2 or TRBV6-3 and TRBJ2-2, with D tentatively TRBD1 or TRBD2 (5 bases each). The germline V and J ends were trimmed by 0 bases and 3 bases, with 20 bases remaining between them. Germline V gives CDR1 MNHEY, CDR2 SVGEGT. The CDR3 spans 19 residues. CDR3 protein: CASSYSIGLREGDTGELFF. The CDR3 bases are TGTGCCAGCAGTTACTCGATTGGGCTACGGGAAGGGGACACCGGGGAGCTGTTTTTT.

The chain recombines TRBV13 with TRBJ1-1; D might be TRBD1 (5 bases). This CDR3 region has 14 residues. Trimming shortened V by 8 bases and J by 0 bases, and 13 bases separated the two germline ends. Germline V gene sequence: CDR1 PRHDT, CDR2 FYEKMQ (reference sequence). The CDR3 nucleotides read TGTGCCAGCGGGGCCACAGGCTTGAACACTGAAGCTTTCTTT. This sequence encodes CASGATGLNTEAFF.